The 27 T cell receptor beta chains below come from one sample, sequenced in a study of blood T cell repertoires in COVID-19. The protocol was immunoSEQ multiplex PCR, while the TCRdb copy is restricted to in-frame clones and leaves out a portion. This sample has around 120,000 clones, with about 86% found just once. The sample comprised peripheral blood. These receptors were obtained from a woman aged 45 to 65 with active or convalescent COVID-19.

The rearrangement uses TRBV19 and TRBJ1-4; D is perhaps TRBD1 (5 bases). CDR3 size: 18 residues. V gave up 6 bases and J gave up 0 bases, with 20 bases separating them. Germline loops: CDR1 LNHDA, CDR2 SQIVND (reference sequence). The CDR3 DNA sequence: TGTGCCAGTAGCCAGGGCCCGGCCAGGCTCGCAACTAATGAAAAACTGTTTTTT. It yields the protein CASSQGPARLATNEKLFF. Supplemented by reference TRBV19 and TRBJ1-4, the full variable domain reads DGGITQSPKYLFRKEGQNVTLSCEQNLNHDAMYWYRQDPGQGLRLIYYSQIVNDFQKGDIAEGYSVSREKKESFPLTVTSAQKNPTAFYLCASSQGPARLATNEKLFFGSGTQLSVL.

The J gene is TRBJ2-5, the V gene TRBV10-3; TRBD2 is a possible D gene (5 bases). CDR1 ENHRY and CDR2 SYGVKD come from the germline V gene. V lost 3 bases and J lost 5, with 10 bases in between. The CDR3 covers 13 residues. The CDR3 region has the DNA TGTGCCATCAGTGAAGCTAGCTGGGAGACCCAGTACTTC. Translated, it gives CAISEASWETQYF.

This clone was seen just once. The V and J genes are TRBV19 and TRBJ2-3; 9 bases are shared with TRBD2. V trimming: 6 bases; J trimming: 5 bases; junction bases outside the gene matches: 3. CDR3 length: 13 amino acids. Germline lookup yields CDR1 LNHDA and CDR2 SQIVND (reference sequence). CDR3 protein: CASRASGIDTQYF. CDR3 sequence (DNA): TGTGCCAGTAGGGCTAGCGGGATAGATACGCAGTATTTT.

The chain couples TRBV6-4 to TRBJ2-3; weak D call: TRBD2 (5 bases). Germline lookup yields CDR1 MRHNA and CDR2 SNTAGT. The ends were cut back, 4 bases at V and 10 bases at J, with 15 bases in the middle. This CDR3 region has 13 residues. CDR3 nucleotides: TGTGCCAGCAGTGCGGACTTGAGAGCGTCGCAGTATTTT. Translating it yields CASSADLRASQYF.

This clone was counted a single time. The rearrangement links TRBV7-2 to TRBJ2-1; no clear D. V was cut by 2 bases and J by 7 bases, with 12 bases left in between. The CDR3 consists of 14 residues. In germline, CDR1 is SGHTA, CDR2 FQGNSA. The CDR3 DNA follows: TGTGCCAGCAGCTTATCTCTAGTTTCGAATGAGCAGTTCTTC. Translating it yields CASSLSLVSNEQFF.

The V gene is TRBV23-1, the J gene TRBJ2-3; D might be TRBD2 (5 bases). TRBV23-1 qualifies as an ORF whose function is uncertain. The CDR3 totals 14 residues. Trimming stripped 4 bases from V and 4 bases from J, with 12 bases between. The CDR3 nucleotides read TGCGCCAGCAGTCGAACTAGAGGTGCAGATACGCAGTATTTT. It encodes CASSRTRGADTQYF.

The chain joins TRBV21-1 to TRBJ2-7; the tabulated D call, TRBD2, remains unverified against the DNA. TRBV21-1 is a listed pseudogene. The CDR3 consists of 14 residues. The CDR3 protein is CASSSISGRKEQYF. CDR3 coding DNA: TGTGCCAGCAGCAGTATTAGCGGGAGGAAGGAGCAGTACTTC.

V is TRBV24-1 and J is TRBJ2-2, with TRBD1 identical over 7 bases. CDR3 size: 16 residues. Germline assignment: CDR1 KGHDR and CDR2 SFDVKD. V trimming: 3 bases; J trimming: 6 bases; junction bases outside the gene matches: 9. The CDR3 here is CATSDTPGQSPGELFF. DNA of the CDR3: TGTGCCACCAGTGATACTCCGGGACAGTCCCCCGGGGAGCTGTTTTTT.

This clone was observed a handful of times. This chain links TRBV6-5 with TRBJ2-7; possible D gene TRBD2, 5 bases. This CDR3 has 13 amino acids. Germline V CDR1 and CDR2: MNHEY, SVGAGI. V lost 8 bases and J 6 bases, leaving 17 bases between the germline ends. The CDR3 sequence is CASHSWRFSEQYF. CDR3 nucleotides: TGTGCCAGCCACAGCTGGAGGTTTAGCGAGCAGTACTTC.

The chain joins TRBV7-3 to TRBJ2-5; 9 nucleotides line up with TRBD2. The junction had 21 bases not matched to a gene; V was cut back by 8 bases and J by 5 bases. This CDR3 has 18 amino acids. Germline CDR1 SGHTA, CDR2 FQGTGA. The CDR3 sequence: CASSTLRGGRARVETQYF. In nucleotides, the CDR3 is TGTGCCAGCTCCACTCTCCGCGGCGGGAGGGCCAGGGTCGAGACCCAGTACTTC.

The chain joins TRBV6-5 to TRBJ2-5; no definite D call. The CDR3 sequence is 15 residues long. Germline CDR1 MNHEY, CDR2 SVGAGI. The V end was cut by 2 bases, the J end by 2 bases, with 12 bases between. In DNA, the CDR3 is TGTGCCAGCAGTTACGGGCAGGCGTCTCAAGAGACCCAGTACTTC. Its translation: CASSYGQASQETQYF.

This chain joins TRBV18 and TRBJ2-3; 12 nucleotides align to TRBD2. The CDR3 sequence is 17 residues long. The germline V gene encodes CDR1 KGHSH and CDR2 LQKENI. Unmatched junction bases numbered 8, after V lost 3 bases and J lost 4 bases. The DNA for the CDR3 is TGTGCCAGCTCACCGGCGACTAGCGGGAGTGTCTCAGATACGCAGTATTTT. Protein product: CASSPATSGSVSDTQYF. Variable domain in full (rest from reference TRBV18 and TRBJ2-3): NAGVMQNPRHLVRRRGQEARLRCSPMKGHSHVYWYRQLPEEGLKFMVYLQKENIIDESGMPKERFSAEFPKEGPSILRIQQVVRGDSAAYFCASSPATSGSVSDTQYFGPGTRLTVL.

V and J are TRBV4-2 and TRBJ1-6; perhaps TRBD1 as D (6 bases). The germline V gene has CDR1 LGHNA and CDR2 YNFKEQ. The V gene lost 3 bases and the J gene lost 8 bases, with 14 bases spanning the gap. This CDR3 is 15 amino acids long. CDR3 DNA sequence: TGTGCCAGCAGCCAGATTGACAGGTCACATTCACCCCTCCACTTT. Its translation is CASSQIDRSHSPLHF.

The rearrangement joins TRBV14 to TRBJ2-3, with D possibly TRBD2 on 6 matching bases. Trimming left V 4 bases short and J 5 bases short, with 19 bases between. Germline-derived CDR1 and CDR2 are SGHDN and FVKESK. CDR3 size: 16 residues. The CDR3 DNA is TGTGCCAGCAGCCGGGAACCCGGGACTCCGCAAGATACGCAGTATTTT. Protein sequence: CASSREPGTPQDTQYF.

This chain links TRBV6-5 with TRBJ1-5, with TRBD1 matching 9 bases. Germline loops: CDR1 MNHEY, CDR2 SVGAGI. This CDR3 has 15 amino acids. J was trimmed by 6 bases and V by 5 bases; bases with no gene match: 8. The chain's CDR3 is CASSINRGRGQPQHF. The CDR3 DNA reads TGTGCCAGCAGTATTAACAGGGGGCGCGGTCAGCCCCAGCATTTT.

The chain has TRBV20-1 and TRBJ1-2; tentatively, D is TRBD1 (6 bases). The CDR3 runs 13 residues. With 3 bases removed from V and 3 bases from J, the gap between germline ends came to 11 bases. CDR1 and CDR2 from the germline V gene are DFQATT and SNEGSKA (reference sequence). CDR3 nucleotide sequence: TGCAGTGCTAGTATGGACAGAGACTATGGCTACACCTTC. Protein sequence: CSASMDRDYGYTF.

Turning to this clone: Other DNA variants within this sample encode the same CDR3. The chain joins TRBV19 to TRBJ2-5; D possibly corresponds to TRBD1 (6 bases). CDR3 length equals 13 residues. V gave up 5 bases and J gave up 3 bases, with 10 bases separating them. Germline V CDR1 and CDR2: LNHDA, SQIVND (reference sequence). The CDR3 sequence: CASSPRTEETQYF. The CDR3 DNA reads as TGTGCCAGTAGTCCTAGGACAGAAGAGACCCAGTACTTC. Together with reference TRBV19 and TRBJ2-5, the CDR3 gives the full variable domain: DGGITQSPKYLFRKEGQNVTLSCEQNLNHDAMYWYRQDPGQGLRLIYYSQIVNDFQKGDIAEGYSVSREKKESFPLTVTSAQKNPTAFYLCASSPRTEETQYFGPGTRLLVL.

The genes are TRBV6-5 and TRBJ1-2; D may be TRBD1 (6 bases). This CDR3 comprises 14 residues. Trimming pared 4 bases from V and 6 bases from J, leaving 15 bases between. CDR1 and CDR2 (germline): MNHEY, SVGAGI. In DNA form, the CDR3 reads TGTGCCAGCAGTTCGACTCAGGGGAGACATGGCTACACCTTC. Its protein is CASSSTQGRHGYTF.

This chain joins TRBV24-1 and TRBJ2-7; possibly TRBD1 for D (5 bases). Trimming removed 10 bases from V and 6 bases from J, with 21 bases in between. There are 14 residues in the CDR3. CDR1 and CDR2 (germline): KGHDR, SFDVKD. CDR3 in amino acids: CATEPRGASGEQYF. The CDR3 DNA follows: TGTGCCACTGAGCCAAGGGGCGCCTCGGGCGAGCAGTACTTC.

This chain joins TRBV6-2 or TRBV6-3 and TRBJ1-5; D is ambiguous. The germline CDR1 and CDR2 sequences are MNHEY and SVGEGT. CDR3 length: 15 residues. Trimming took 0 bases from V and 2 from J, leaving 8 bases between them. CDR3 DNA: TGTGCCAGCAGTTACTCGAGAACAGGCAATCAGCCCCAGCATTTT. Protein product: CASSYSRTGNQPQHF.

The rearrangement links TRBV14 to TRBJ2-7, with 9 bases that match TRBD1. The CDR3 extends over 13 amino acids. Per germline, CDR1 SGHDN and CDR2 FVKESK. J lost 3 bases, V lost 10 bases, and 7 bases had no gene match. CDR3 residues: CATSGTGHYEQYF. The CDR3 nucleotides read TGTGCCACCTCAGGGACAGGGCACTACGAGCAGTACTTC.

This chain joins TRBV7-2 and TRBJ2-3, with unresolved D. The V gene's germline CDR1 is SGHTA and CDR2 FQGNSA. V was trimmed by 4 bases and J by 2 bases, leaving 13 bases between them. The CDR3 has 15 residues. The CDR3 is CASSSRGPLTDTQYF. The CDR3, as DNA: TGTGCCAGCAGCTCCCGTGGGCCTCTCACAGATACGCAGTATTTT.

This rearrangement joins TRBV4-3 to TRBJ2-3, with 11 bases identical to TRBD1. This CDR3 region has 17 residues. CDR1 and CDR2 from the germline V gene are LGHNA and YSLEER. With 1 base clipped from V and 1 base from J, the junction kept 4 bases outside the gene matches. The CDR3 region has the DNA TGCGCCAGCAGCCAAGTCGGGACAGGGGGTGGCACAGATACGCAGTATTTT. Protein sequence: CASSQVGTGGGTDTQYF.

This chain joins TRBV27 and TRBJ1-2; D possibly corresponds to TRBD1 (6 bases). V was trimmed by 3 bases and J by 1 base, leaving 12 bases between them. Germline CDR1 is MNHEY and CDR2 is SMNVEV (reference sequence). The CDR3 runs 15 residues. In DNA, the CDR3 is TGTGCCAGCAGTTTCGCAGGGGTGCATAACTATGGCTACACCTTC. Protein: CASSFAGVHNYGYTF.

The genes are TRBV10-3 and TRBJ1-6; the D is unclear. Germline CDR1 ENHRY, CDR2 SYGVKD. The CDR3 length is 13 residues. Trimming took off 3 bases at V and 8 bases at J, with 8 bases between the two ends. The DNA for the CDR3 is TGTGCCATCAGTGACGTAATAGATTCACCCCTCCACTTT. Translating it yields CAISDVIDSPLHF.

This clone was seen a handful of times. This chain links TRBV9 with TRBJ1-2, with D tentatively TRBD1 (5 bases). Between the trimmed V and J ends, which lost 3 bases and 8 bases, there was a span of 8 bases. This CDR3 comprises 11 residues. Germline assignment: CDR1 SGDLS and CDR2 YYNGEE. In DNA form, the CDR3 reads TGTGCCAGCAGCGGGGGCTTCGGCTACACCTTC. Translated, it gives CASSGGFGYTF.

Only one count was recorded for this clone. The chain is built from TRBV19 and TRBJ1-2; D is unresolved. Deletions cut 7 bases from V and 6 bases from J, with 9 bases between. Germline CDR1 and CDR2: LNHDA and SQIVND (reference sequence). This CDR3 region has 11 residues. CDR3 DNA: TGTGCCAGTATGTTCCAGGATGGCTACACCTTC. Encoded protein: CASMFQDGYTF.